This paragraph covers one TCR beta chain sequence. Germline CDR1 is GTSNPN and CDR2 is SVGIG (reference sequence). V was clipped by 4 bases and J by 7 bases, with 10 bases between them. The CDR3 runs to 11 residues. The data stem from a study of CD8+ T cells in alopecia areata. The treatment was: oral pan-JAK inhibitor, 5-10 mg twice daily. RNA was isolated and reverse transcribed to cDNA, the sequencing template. Assay used: immunoSEQ multiplex PCR; TCRdb lists only in-frame clones, some missing. Here the sample spans about 42,000 clones, just over 65% being singletons. V gene TRBV30 combines with J gene TRBJ1-2; D is ambiguous. The sample here was CD8+ T cells sorted from blood, taken at week 4, from a patient treated with tofacitinib. The sequence was obtained from a human donor with alopecia areata. The DNA of the CDR3 is TGTGCCTGGACTAACTATGGTGGCTACACCTTC. This encodes CAWTNYGGYTF.